The source of this T cell receptor beta chain is a study of CDR3 diversity in severe acne (dated by TCRdb to 2018 to 2020). On this clonotype: It lacks a known antigen. The record has no base qualities; no much larger clone is one base away.

Library preparation employed PCR. The sequencing machine was an Illumina HiSeq 2000. TCRdb reprocessed the public reads (quality trimming at Q25 with fastp, clone calling with MiXCR) and kept in-frame beta chains. A single entry per CDR3 protein holds the most common genes and DNA from its merged rows. This sample holds over 90,000 distinct CDR3 sequences; roughly 51% were observed only once. Clones ranked in the top ten supply under 15% of the sample. For CDR1 and CDR2, the germline V gene (reference sequence) lists SGHNT and YYREEE. Including cysteine and phenylalanine, the CDR3 has 13 amino acids. The sequence is cut down to CDR3 DNA, 39 bases in frame from base 1. A distance of 12 bases separates the germline ends of V and J, which lose 3 bases and 8 bases respectively.

Sequencing was performed on blood. This clonotype was sampled from a male donor with acne. Rearrangement joined TRBV5-4 to TRBJ2-1; 5 matching bases give a weak D call of TRBD2. Here is the DNA: TGTGCCAGCAGCTCACCACCGGAGGATGAGCAGTTCTTC. It specifies CASSSPPEDEQFF.